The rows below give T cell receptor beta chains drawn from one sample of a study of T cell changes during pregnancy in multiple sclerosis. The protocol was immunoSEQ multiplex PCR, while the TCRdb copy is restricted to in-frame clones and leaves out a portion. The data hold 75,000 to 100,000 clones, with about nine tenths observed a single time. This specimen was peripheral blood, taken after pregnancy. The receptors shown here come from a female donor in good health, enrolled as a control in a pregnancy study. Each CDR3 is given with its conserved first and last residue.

cdr3_aa: CASSLLRGADGYTF
v_call: TRBV27
j_call: TRBJ1-2

cdr3_aa: CASSQALAGAPGQYF
v_call: TRBV4-2
j_call: TRBJ2-7

cdr3_aa: CASSFYTGEGYTEAFF
v_call: TRBV5-6
j_call: TRBJ1-1

cdr3_aa: CASTMWTGRVEKLFF
v_call: TRBV19
j_call: TRBJ1-4

cdr3_aa: CASSQAYEQFF
v_call: TRBV4-2
j_call: TRBJ2-1

cdr3_aa: CASSPGTQGARETQYF
v_call: TRBV18
j_call: TRBJ2-5

cdr3_aa: CASSIPPGSALHF
v_call: TRBV19
j_call: TRBJ1-6

cdr3_aa: CASSERLRAGATNEKLFF
v_call: TRBV6-1
j_call: TRBJ1-4

cdr3_aa: CASTNTEAFF
v_call: TRBV23-1
j_call: TRBJ1-1

cdr3_aa: CASSLDTTWEQYF
v_call: TRBV7-9
j_call: TRBJ2-7

cdr3_aa: CASSLEVDSRYEQYF
v_call: TRBV27
j_call: TRBJ2-7

cdr3_aa: CASSSGLWPDTQYF
v_call: TRBV7-3
j_call: TRBJ2-3

cdr3_aa: CAWSWGLAGGPDEQYF
v_call: TRBV30
j_call: TRBJ2-7

cdr3_aa: CASSYSRRKAEKLFF
v_call: TRBV6-5
j_call: TRBJ1-4

cdr3_aa: CASSTTGELFF
v_call: TRBV28
j_call: TRBJ2-2

cdr3_aa: CASSEPGLGSYEQYF
v_call: TRBV6-1
j_call: TRBJ2-7

cdr3_aa: CASSPSAGGANYGYTF
v_call: TRBV2
j_call: TRBJ1-2

cdr3_aa: CASRRTVSNTEAFF
v_call: TRBV2
j_call: TRBJ1-1

cdr3_aa: CASSIWADSISGNTIYF
v_call: TRBV19
j_call: TRBJ1-3

cdr3_aa: CATSSAGTVNTGELFF
v_call: TRBV15
j_call: TRBJ2-2

cdr3_aa: CASSLRQQETQYF
v_call: TRBV11-1
j_call: TRBJ2-5

cdr3_aa: CASGGYNTEAFF
v_call: TRBV7-6
j_call: TRBJ1-1

cdr3_aa: CASSPLGLPGQGVPNYGYTF
v_call: TRBV18
j_call: TRBJ1-2

cdr3_aa: CASSTRQGYYGYTF
v_call: TRBV7-8
j_call: TRBJ1-2

cdr3_aa: CASSADRVNYGYTF
v_call: TRBV6-1
j_call: TRBJ1-2

cdr3_aa: CASSLGIPGGLEQYF
v_call: TRBV7-9
j_call: TRBJ2-7

cdr3_aa: CASSIEAGKVYGYTF
v_call: TRBV19
j_call: TRBJ1-2

cdr3_aa: CASSLRGNQPQHF
v_call: TRBV7-2
j_call: TRBJ1-5

cdr3_aa: CASSPTVRRGGLTETQYF
v_call: TRBV4-3
j_call: TRBJ2-5

cdr3_aa: CASSPLWGVGELFF
v_call: TRBV7-6
j_call: TRBJ2-2

cdr3_aa: CASSLRQGLSFGNSPLHF
v_call: TRBV11-1
j_call: TRBJ1-6

cdr3_aa: CASSQSRTQYF
v_call: TRBV2
j_call: TRBJ2-5